The T cell receptor beta chain under discussion was sequenced for a study of blood T cell repertoires in COVID-19. Across the study: Sample material is recorded as cDNA or gDNA derived from T cells, B-cell-depleted T cells, or PBMCs.

Profiled with immunoSEQ multiplex PCR; TCRdb holds only in-frame clones, not every one. The sample carries fewer than 500,000 clones, roughly nine tenths recorded once. This CDR3 contains 15 residues. Germline assignment: CDR1 MNHEY and CDR2 SVGAGI. V lost 5 bases, J lost 7 bases, and 18 bases lay in between. The sequencing input was PBMCs or T cells enriched from blood (not recorded which). The chain uses TRBV6-5 and TRBJ1-5; D gene uncertain. This TCR came from a man under 40 who had recovered from COVID-19. CDR3 loop: CASSRHLSDHQPQHF. The CDR3 nucleotides read TGTGCCAGCAGTCGACATTTGTCGGATCACCAGCCCCAGCATTTT.